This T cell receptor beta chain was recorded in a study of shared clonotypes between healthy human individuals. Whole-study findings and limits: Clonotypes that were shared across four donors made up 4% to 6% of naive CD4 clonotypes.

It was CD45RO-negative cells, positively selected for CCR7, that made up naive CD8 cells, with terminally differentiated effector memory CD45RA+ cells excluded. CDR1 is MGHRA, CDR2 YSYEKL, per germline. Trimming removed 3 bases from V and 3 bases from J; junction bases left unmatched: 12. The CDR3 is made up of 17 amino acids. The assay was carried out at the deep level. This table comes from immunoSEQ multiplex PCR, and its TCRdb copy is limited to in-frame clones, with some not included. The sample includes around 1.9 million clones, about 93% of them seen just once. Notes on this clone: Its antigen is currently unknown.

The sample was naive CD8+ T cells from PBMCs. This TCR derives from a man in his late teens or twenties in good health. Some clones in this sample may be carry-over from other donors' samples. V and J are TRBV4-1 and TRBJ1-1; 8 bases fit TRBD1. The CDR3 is CASSQTGQVSWHTEAFF. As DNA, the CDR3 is TGCGCCAGCAGCCAGACGGGACAGGTGTCTTGGCACACTGAAGCTTTCTTT.